This TCR beta chain was observed in a study of T cell repertoires in cytomegalovirus infection. Concerning this clonotype itself: Its antigen is not known.

One entry per CDR3 protein, called by TCRdb with MiXCR from the reads. The top ten clones hold roughly 14% of a sample with approximately 350,000 distinct CDR3 sequences, about a third of them seen once. Study-level findings and limits: Within the response measured ex vivo, HLA-C-restricted CMV-specific TCR beta clonotypes were dominant. Summed frequency of shared TCR beta families picked out CMV carriers who also had the relevant HLA.

The CDR3 is 11 amino acids. Germline V lookup: CDR1 DFQATT, CDR2 SNEGSKA (reference sequence). V was cut by 7 bases and J by 6 bases, with 13 bases left in between. The clonotype originates from a human donor in good health (CMV status not recorded). Some clones in this sample may be carry-over from other donors' samples. The chain joins TRBV20-1 to TRBJ2-7; no definite D call. The sample was cultured PBMCs, taken from culture after CMV antigen stimulation. CDR3 sequence: CSGRLRAEQYF. The CDR3 DNA is TGCAGTGGGCGACTCCGAGCCGAGCAGTACTTC.